These T cell receptor beta chains were read from a single sample in a study of blood T cells in healthy people across ages. TCRdb re-derived calls from the 5' RACE reads in MiXCR, one entry per CDR3 protein. The sample includes approximately 960,000 distinct CDR3 sequences, just under 30% of them seen just once. The sample also formed part of further work on T cells of mothers and their children.

Source material: blood. The receptors were gathered from a woman in her 40s in good health. The CDR3 runs from the conserved cysteine through the conserved F or W. Fields, in order: clone size, V gene, J gene, D gene, CDR3 DNA, CDR3 protein. A D gene is named only where the DNA matches it firmly. The size field is filled for only some rows; it gives once, few, many or a size class.

size: many
V: TRBV6-2/TRBV6-3
J: TRBJ2-7
D: -
DNA: TGTGCCAGCAGTTACTCATCCGGGACCTACGAGCAGTACTTC
CDR3: CASSYSSGTYEQYF

size: -
V: TRBV20-1
J: TRBJ2-1
D: -
DNA: TGCAGTGCTAGCGTGGATGCTCAGAATGAGCAGTTCTTC
CDR3: CSASVDAQNEQFF

size: -
V: TRBV29-1
J: TRBJ2-7
D: TRBD1
DNA: TGCAGCGTTGAAGGGACAGGGGGGGGCTACGAGCAGTACTTC
CDR3: CSVEGTGGGYEQYF

size: -
V: TRBV29-1
J: TRBJ2-7
D: -
DNA: TGCAGCCATCAGGGATTAGACTACGAGCAGTACTTC
CDR3: CSHQGLDYEQYF

size: many
V: TRBV12-3/TRBV12-4
J: TRBJ2-4
D: -
DNA: TGTGCCAGCAGTCGTGGAGAGGGGTTGAACATTCAGTACTTC
CDR3: CASSRGEGLNIQYF

size: -
V: TRBV20-1
J: TRBJ2-7
D: -
DNA: TGCAGTGCTAGAAGGGGGGGCTCCTACAATGAGCAGTACTTC
CDR3: CSARRGGSYNEQYF

size: -
V: TRBV6-6
J: TRBJ2-1
D: -
DNA: TGTGCCAGCAGTTACTACGATGAGCAGTTCTTC
CDR3: CASSYYDEQFF

size: few
V: TRBV28
J: TRBJ1-1
D: TRBD1
DNA: TGTGCCAGCAGCAACCGCAGGGGGGCTTTCTTT
CDR3: CASSNRRGAFF

size: -
V: TRBV28
J: TRBJ2-7
D: -
DNA: TGTGCCAGCATCGGGGACTCCTACGAGCAGTACTTT
CDR3: CASIGDSYEQYF

size: -
V: TRBV12-5
J: TRBJ2-2
D: TRBD1
DNA: TGTGCTAGTGGTTTCTCGACAGGGGCCTACACCGGGGAGCTGTTTTTT
CDR3: CASGFSTGAYTGELFF

size: few
V: TRBV9
J: TRBJ1-6
D: -
DNA: TGTGCCAGCAGCGTAGGAGGGAGCTCCTATAATTCACCCCTCCACTTT
CDR3: CASSVGGSSYNSPLHF

size: -
V: TRBV7-2
J: TRBJ1-1
D: TRBD1
DNA: TGTGCCAGCAGCTCAGGACAGGGACCCACTGAAGCTTTCTTT
CDR3: CASSSGQGPTEAFF

size: -
V: TRBV5-1
J: TRBJ1-6
D: TRBD1
DNA: TGCGCCAGCAGCGAAAACGCCGGGACAGGGAATTCACCCCTCCACTTT
CDR3: CASSENAGTGNSPLHF

size: many
V: TRBV6-6
J: TRBJ2-5
D: -
DNA: TGTGCCAGCAGTTACACGGAGACCCAGTACTTC
CDR3: CASSYTETQYF

size: few
V: TRBV5-1
J: TRBJ1-4
D: -
DNA: TGCGCCAGCAGCCCCGCTGGGGCTAATGAAAAACTGTTTTTT
CDR3: CASSPAGANEKLFF

size: -
V: TRBV7-8
J: TRBJ2-5
D: -
DNA: TGTGCCAGCAGCTTAGCGTGGGGGCAGGAGACCCAGTACTTC
CDR3: CASSLAWGQETQYF

size: many
V: TRBV9
J: TRBJ2-3
D: -
DNA: TGTGCCAGCAGCGTAGGGGCGCTAGCCCGCACAGATACGCAGTATTTT
CDR3: CASSVGALARTDTQYF

size: once
V: TRBV27
J: TRBJ1-1
D: -
DNA: TGTGCCACCCGATATAATGCGAGGGGGAATGAAGCTTTCTTT
CDR3: CATRYNARGNEAFF

size: -
V: TRBV12-3/TRBV12-4
J: TRBJ1-4
D: -
DNA: TGTGCCAGCAGTTTACAGGGAATCCGTGAAAAACTGTTTTTT
CDR3: CASSLQGIREKLFF

size: few
V: TRBV5-1
J: TRBJ2-7
D: -
DNA: TGCGCCAGCAGCTTCAGAGCCCTGGGATCCTACGAGCAGTACTTC
CDR3: CASSFRALGSYEQYF

size: few
V: TRBV13
J: TRBJ1-1
D: TRBD1
DNA: TGTGCCAGCAGCGTCACAGGGGTCACTGAAGCTTTCTTT
CDR3: CASSVTGVTEAFF

size: many
V: TRBV27
J: TRBJ2-5
D: TRBD2
DNA: TGTGCCAGCAGTTTATCGGGAGGGAGGAGAGAGACCCAGTACTTC
CDR3: CASSLSGGRRETQYF

size: few
V: TRBV6-4
J: TRBJ1-1
D: -
DNA: TGTGCCAGCAGTGACTCTCGGGACACATCCACTGAAGCTTTCTTT
CDR3: CASSDSRDTSTEAFF

size: -
V: TRBV18
J: TRBJ2-1
D: -
DNA: TGTGCCAGCTCGCCACCGGGTCGTAGGGTAGAGCAGTTCTTC
CDR3: CASSPPGRRVEQFF

size: few
V: TRBV6-2/TRBV6-3
J: TRBJ2-5
D: TRBD1
DNA: TGTGCCAGCAGGGACACAGGGGTTGAGACCCAGTACTTC
CDR3: CASRDTGVETQYF

size: -
V: TRBV7-2
J: TRBJ2-3
D: -
DNA: TGTGCCAGCAGCTTAGATCGGCGTACGCAGTATTTT
CDR3: CASSLDRRTQYF

size: many
V: TRBV15
J: TRBJ2-1
D: -
DNA: TGTGCCACCAGCAGATCCGGACAGCCAACACACAATGAGCAGTTCTTC
CDR3: CATSRSGQPTHNEQFF

size: many
V: TRBV7-9
J: TRBJ2-1
D: -
DNA: TGTGCCAGCAGCTTCACCCTGACAGGCTCCTACAATGAGCAGTTCTTC
CDR3: CASSFTLTGSYNEQFF

size: few
V: TRBV6-5
J: TRBJ1-1
D: -
DNA: TGTGCCAGCAGTTACTCGGCAGCGAACACTGAAGCTTTCTTT
CDR3: CASSYSAANTEAFF

size: -
V: TRBV7-3
J: TRBJ2-6
D: -
DNA: TGTGCCAGCAGCCCACAAATTAGGGGCTTACGCTCGGGGGCCAACGCCCTGACTTTC
CDR3: CASSPQIRGLRSGANALTF

size: -
V: TRBV7-2
J: TRBJ1-5
D: TRBD1
DNA: TGTGCCAGCAGCTCGCGACAGGGGAGCGATCAGCCCCAGCATTTT
CDR3: CASSSRQGSDQPQHF

size: once
V: TRBV6-2/TRBV6-3
J: TRBJ2-5
D: TRBD2
DNA: TGTGCCACCTCTCCCGGGACTAGCGGCATCAATGAGCAGTACTTC
CDR3: CATSPGTSGINEQYF

size: -
V: TRBV3-1
J: TRBJ1-2
D: -
DNA: TGTGCCAGCAGCCCGCGACCGACAGGTCCCCATGGCTACACCTTC
CDR3: CASSPRPTGPHGYTF

size: -
V: TRBV6-5
J: TRBJ2-7
D: -
DNA: TGTGCCAGCAGTTACGGTGTAGGCCATCCCTACGAGCAGTACTTC
CDR3: CASSYGVGHPYEQYF

size: -
V: TRBV30
J: TRBJ2-1
D: -
DNA: TGTGCCCGGCGGAGGGAGAGCTCCTACGATGAGCAGTTCTTC
CDR3: CARRRESSYDEQFF

size: many
V: TRBV10-3
J: TRBJ2-1
D: -
DNA: TGTGCCATCAGTGTTGGGATAGGGAGCAATGAGCAGTTCTTC
CDR3: CAISVGIGSNEQFF

size: few
V: TRBV7-2
J: TRBJ1-4
D: -
DNA: TGTGCCAGCAGCTTGAATCGGGGGGCCACTAATGAAAAACTGTTTTTT
CDR3: CASSLNRGATNEKLFF

size: many
V: TRBV27
J: TRBJ2-4
D: -
DNA: TGTGCCAGCAGCGTAACAAGGGACACCAACATTCAGTACTTC
CDR3: CASSVTRDTNIQYF

size: -
V: TRBV13
J: TRBJ1-1
D: -
DNA: TGTGCCAGCAGCTTAGGGGGGGTTGCTGAAGCTTTCTTT
CDR3: CASSLGGVAEAFF

size: few
V: TRBV5-1
J: TRBJ1-5
D: TRBD1
DNA: TGCGCCAGCAGCCCGACAGGGATTGGTAATCAGCCCCAGCATTTT
CDR3: CASSPTGIGNQPQHF

size: -
V: TRBV7-3
J: TRBJ2-5
D: -
DNA: TGTGCCAGCAGCCTTAGGGGACTCCCCGCGGAGACCCAGTACTTC
CDR3: CASSLRGLPAETQYF

size: -
V: TRBV14
J: TRBJ2-7
D: TRBD1
DNA: TGTGCCAGCAGCTACAGACGGGACAGGCCCATCTACGAGCAGTACTTC
CDR3: CASSYRRDRPIYEQYF

size: many
V: TRBV12-3/TRBV12-4
J: TRBJ2-5
D: -
DNA: TGTGCCAGCAGTATCGGGACTCTCCAAGAGACCCAGTACTTC
CDR3: CASSIGTLQETQYF

size: -
V: TRBV20-1
J: TRBJ1-4
D: TRBD1
DNA: TGCAGTGTACCGACAGGGGAAGGGGAAAAACTGTTTTTT
CDR3: CSVPTGEGEKLFF

size: -
V: TRBV12-3/TRBV12-4
J: TRBJ1-1
D: TRBD1
DNA: TGTGCCAGCAGTCAGACAGGGGTGAACACTGAAGCTTTCTTT
CDR3: CASSQTGVNTEAFF

size: many
V: TRBV18
J: TRBJ2-7
D: -
DNA: TGTGCCAGCTCACCACCCTCGGGGCAATCCTACGAGCAGTACTTC
CDR3: CASSPPSGQSYEQYF

size: few
V: TRBV15
J: TRBJ2-7
D: -
DNA: TGTGCCACCAGCAGAGGCAAACCGGGGCCCTACGAGCAGTACTTC
CDR3: CATSRGKPGPYEQYF

size: many
V: TRBV7-9
J: TRBJ2-7
D: -
DNA: TGTGCCAGCAGCCCTGAGGGGGGGAGCTACGAGCAGTACTTC
CDR3: CASSPEGGSYEQYF

size: -
V: TRBV2
J: TRBJ2-3
D: TRBD1
DNA: TGTGCCAGCAGGCTCTCGACAGGGGCCACAGATACGCAGTATTTT
CDR3: CASRLSTGATDTQYF

size: -
V: TRBV20-1
J: TRBJ1-2
D: -
DNA: TGCAGTGTTAGGGAGGGACTATACTATGGCTACACCTTC
CDR3: CSVREGLYYGYTF